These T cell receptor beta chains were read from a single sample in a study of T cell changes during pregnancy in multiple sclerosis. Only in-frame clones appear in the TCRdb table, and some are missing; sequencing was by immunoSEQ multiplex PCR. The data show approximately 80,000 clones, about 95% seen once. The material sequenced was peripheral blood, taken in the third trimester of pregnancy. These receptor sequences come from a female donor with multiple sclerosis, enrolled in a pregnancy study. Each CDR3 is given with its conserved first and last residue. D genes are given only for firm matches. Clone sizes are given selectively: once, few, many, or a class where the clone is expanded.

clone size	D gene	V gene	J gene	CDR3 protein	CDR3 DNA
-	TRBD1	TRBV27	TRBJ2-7	CASSLITGAIYEQYF	TGTGCCAGCAGTTTAATTACAGGGGCTATCTACGAGCAGTACTTC
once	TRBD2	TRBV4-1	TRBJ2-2	CASSQDEREGELFF	TGCGCCAGCAGCCAAGATGAGCGGGAAGGGGAGCTGTTTTTT
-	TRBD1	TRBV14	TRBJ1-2	CASSLGPGQTNYGYTF	TGTGCCAGCAGCCTTGGACCGGGACAGACTAACTATGGCTACACCTTC
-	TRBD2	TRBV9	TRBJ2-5	CASSVEGTSFETQYF	TGTGCCAGCAGCGTAGAAGGGACTAGCTTTGAGACCCAGTACTTC
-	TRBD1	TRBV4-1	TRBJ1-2	CASSQNVGQGAGYTF	TGCGCCAGCAGCCAAAACGTTGGACAGGGCGCTGGCTACACCTTC
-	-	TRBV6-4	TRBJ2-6	CASSDSRSSGANVLTF	TGTGCCAGCAGTGACTCGCGGAGCTCTGGGGCCAACGTCCTGACTTTC
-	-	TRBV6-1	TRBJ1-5	CASMLEGAQPQHF	TGTGCCAGCATGCTAGAGGGAGCCCAGCCCCAGCATTTT
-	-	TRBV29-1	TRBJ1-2	CSVSSRGSVSYGYTF	TGCAGCGTCTCGTCCCGGGGAAGTGTGTCATATGGCTACACCTTC
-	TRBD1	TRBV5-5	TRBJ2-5	CASSFRTGREETQYF	TGTGCCAGCAGCTTCCGGACAGGGAGAGAAGAGACCCAGTACTTC
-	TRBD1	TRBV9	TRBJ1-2	CASSAYRGPTPNYGYTF	TGTGCCAGCAGCGCTTACAGGGGGCCAACGCCAAACTATGGCTACACCTTC
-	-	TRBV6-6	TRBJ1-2	CASSLRSGDGYTF	TGTGCCAGCAGCCTACGATCGGGGGACGGCTACACCTTC
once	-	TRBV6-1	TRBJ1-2	CASSEADYPVYGYTF	TGTGCCAGCAGTGAGGCCGACTACCCGGTATATGGCTACACCTTC
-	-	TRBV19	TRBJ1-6	CASSMQEGNSPLHF	TGTGCCAGTAGTATGCAGGAGGGCAATTCACCCCTCCACTTT
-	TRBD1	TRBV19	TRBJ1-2	CASRTGVYGYTF	TGTGCCAGTAGGACAGGGGTCTATGGCTACACCTTC
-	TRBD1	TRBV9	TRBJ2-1	CASSVGLGQGYEQFF	TGTGCCAGCAGCGTGGGGCTGGGACAGGGGTATGAGCAGTTCTTC
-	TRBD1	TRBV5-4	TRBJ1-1	CASSTTGVTEAFF	TGTGCCAGCAGTACGACAGGGGTTACTGAAGCTTTCTTT
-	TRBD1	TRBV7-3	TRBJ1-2	CASSSTGADYGYTF	TGTGCCAGCAGCTCGACAGGGGCTGACTATGGCTACACCTTC
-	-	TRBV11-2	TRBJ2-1	CASSRGFNNEQFF	TGTGCCAGCAGTCGCGGTTTTAACAATGAGCAGTTCTTC
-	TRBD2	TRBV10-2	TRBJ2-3	CASSEGGGAGGRDTQYF	TGCGCCAGCAGTGAAGGGGGAGGGGCGGGGGGAAGAGATACGCAGTATTTT
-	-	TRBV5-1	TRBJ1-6	CASSLITPGSYNSPLHF	TGCGCCAGCAGCTTGATCACTCCGGGCTCCTATAATTCACCCCTCCACTTT
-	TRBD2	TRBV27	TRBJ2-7	CASSARWGRGVSYEQYF	TGTGCCAGCAGTGCCCGGTGGGGGCGGGGGGTCTCCTACGAGCAGTACTTC
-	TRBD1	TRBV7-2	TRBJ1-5	CASSGEQGARRQPQHF	TGTGCCAGCAGCGGCGAACAGGGGGCGCGACGTCAGCCCCAGCATTTT
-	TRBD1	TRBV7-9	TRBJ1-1	CASSIGGADTEAFF	TGTGCCAGCAGCATAGGGGGCGCGGACACTGAAGCTTTCTTT
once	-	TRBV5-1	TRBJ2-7	CASSPGLGGNGGEQYF	TGCGCCAGCAGCCCAGGACTAGGGGGGAATGGGGGCGAGCAGTACTTC